In its sample, the clone carrying this T cell receptor (beta chain) was seen a few times. In germline, CDR1 is SGHTA, CDR2 FQGNSA. After removal of 1 base from V and 0 bases from J, the junction contained 5 bases not matched to a gene. This CDR3 has 19 amino acids. Profiling relied on immunoSEQ multiplex PCR, and the TCRdb table lists in-frame clones only, not all of them. The sample has roughly 60,000 clones, under 85% seen once. This sample is drawn from a study of blood T cell repertoires in COVID-19. On the study more broadly: COVID-19 samples collected from the United States, Italy and Spain covered acute and convalescent phases.

This TCR was sampled from a woman at least 80 years old with acute or convalescent COVID-19. This chain connects TRBV7-2 to TRBJ2-6, with 11 bases matching TRBD1. The source material was peripheral blood. In DNA form, the CDR3 reads TGTGCCAGCAGCTTAGGTCTGGACAGGGGGCTCTCTGGGGCCAACGTCCTGACTTTC. This translates into CASSLGLDRGLSGANVLTF.